The present TCR beta chain was sequenced within a study of T cells in Graves' hyperthyroidism and ophthalmopathy. Study-wide points: The majority of expanded thyroid clonotypes above 0.001 also appeared in blood.

Germline V gene sequence: CDR1 SGHTA, CDR2 FQGTGA. The CDR3 extends over 15 amino acids. Trimming removed 5 bases from V and 4 bases from J; junction bases left unmatched: 7. Newly diagnosed hyperthyroidism, duration under 2 months, in patients aged 18 to 65. There were TCR beta CDR3 regions amplified from RNA transcripts. An initial round of RT-PCR targeting the TCR CDR3 relied on the HTBI primer set. TCRdb passed the multiplex PCR reads through MiXCR, listing each CDR3 protein once. The profile shows hundreds of thousands of distinct CDR3 sequences, about 15% of them singletons. In the case of this clonotype: Its antigen is still unknown.

This TCR came from a woman between 18 and 29 years old with Graves' hyperthyroidism. Input material: blood. The chain combines TRBV7-3 with TRBJ2-5; 10 nucleotides agree with TRBD1. CDR3 protein: CASSATGTGVETQYF. CDR3 DNA: TGTGCCAGCAGCGCCACCGGGACAGGGGTAGAGACCCAGTACTTC. The variable domain in full, completed from reference TRBV7-3 and TRBJ2-5, reads GAGVSQTPSNKVTEKGKYVELRCDPISGHTALYWYRQSLGQGPEFLIYFQGTGAADDSGLPNDRFFAVRPEGSVSTLKIQRTERGDSAVYLCASSATGTGVETQYFGPGTRLLVL.